This T cell receptor (beta chain) was profiled in a study of CD8 T cells in ankylosing spondylitis (dated by TCRdb to 2015 to 2018). Some background on the complete study: The study set out to find disease-linked TCR variants by profiling T cell receptor beta repertoires in ankylosing spondylitis patients and healthy donors. The full study cohort comprised approximately 23 ankylosing spondylitis patients and 85 to 120 healthy donors. Peripheral blood was sampled, and synovial fluid was also collected from ankylosing spondylitis patients. What the research found in general, with its limitations: Significant enrichment of the disease-linked clones was reported in matched synovial fluid samples from ankylosing spondylitis patients. The disease-linked clones had a CD8+ phenotype and were found at relatively low frequencies in peripheral blood. Blood from ankylosing spondylitis patients appeared to be characterized by a TCR beta motif composed of under 10 highly homologous amino acid variants. Some of the motif variants had been reported before in the synovial fluid and blood of reactive arthritis patients, a finding that suggests common disease-initiation mechanisms.

V and J are truncated by 3 bases and 5 bases respectively, leaving an intervening sequence of 14 bases. From cysteine to phenylalanine, the CDR3 is 14 amino acids long. The only DNA kept is the CDR3, 42 bases in frame from the first base. CDR1 and CDR2 (SEHNR, FQNEAQ) derive from the germline V gene (reference sequence). The sequencer listed for this sample is Illumina HiSeq 2500. TCR beta libraries were prepared by quantitative 5'-RACE with molecular barcodes. Per the original workflow: To identify disease-linked TCR variants, a new computational method was used, one built on a probabilistic model of VDJ rearrangement. TCRdb redid the processing of the public reads, applying fastp at Q25 and MiXCR, and retained in-frame beta chains. Entries are consolidated by CDR3 protein sequence, retaining the most common genes and DNA. The V and J calls here are based on TCRdb, not the publication. The sample table holds 36,000 or so distinct CDR3 sequences, of which approximately 5.9% were seen once. Approximately 12% of the sample is taken by the ten largest.

This clonotype was counted many times. What this receptor recognizes is not known. Qualities for individual bases were not recorded, and no much larger clone is one base off. The chain is encoded by TRBV7-9 joined to TRBJ2-7; the D gene is perhaps TRBD1, on 5 matching bases. Material: blood, either unsorted or a sorted T cell fraction (not recorded which). The clonotype was recovered from a male donor with ankylosing spondylitis or in good health (not recorded which). The DNA sequence is TGTGCCAGCAGCTTTCACAGGACCTCGAACGAGCAGTACTTC. The encoded protein is CASSFHRTSNEQYF.